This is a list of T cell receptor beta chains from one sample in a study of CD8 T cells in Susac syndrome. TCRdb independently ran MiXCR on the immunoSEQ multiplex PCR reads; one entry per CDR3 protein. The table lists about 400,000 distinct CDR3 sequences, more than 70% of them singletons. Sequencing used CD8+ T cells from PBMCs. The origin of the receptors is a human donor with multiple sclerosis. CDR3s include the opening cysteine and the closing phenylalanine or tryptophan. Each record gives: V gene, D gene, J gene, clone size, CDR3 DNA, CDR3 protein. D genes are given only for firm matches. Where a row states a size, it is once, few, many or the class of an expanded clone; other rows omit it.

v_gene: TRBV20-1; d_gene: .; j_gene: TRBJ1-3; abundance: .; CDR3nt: TGCAGTGCTAGTCTGGTCTCGGCGGCGTCCGACTCTGGAAACACCATATATTTT; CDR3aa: CSASLVSAASDSGNTIYF
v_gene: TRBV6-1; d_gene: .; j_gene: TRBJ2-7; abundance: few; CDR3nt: TGTGCCAGCGGAGGACTCGAGCAGTACTTC; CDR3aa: CASGGLEQYF
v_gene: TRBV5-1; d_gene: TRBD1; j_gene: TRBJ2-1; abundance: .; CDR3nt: TGCGCCAGCAGGCCTGACAGGGGAACCTACAATGAGCAGTTCTTC; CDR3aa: CASRPDRGTYNEQFF
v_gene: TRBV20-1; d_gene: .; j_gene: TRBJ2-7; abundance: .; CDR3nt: TGCAGTGCCCTGGGTAACGAGCAGTACTTC; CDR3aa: CSALGNEQYF
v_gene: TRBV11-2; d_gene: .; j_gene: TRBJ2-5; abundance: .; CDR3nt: TGTGCCAGCAGCTTAAATTTAGGGCTCCAAGAGACCCAGTACTTC; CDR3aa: CASSLNLGLQETQYF
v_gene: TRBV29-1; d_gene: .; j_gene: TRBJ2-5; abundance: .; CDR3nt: TGCAGCGTTGCTTGGGCTAGGGACCTCGGGGAAGAGACCCAGTACTTC; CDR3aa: CSVAWARDLGEETQYF
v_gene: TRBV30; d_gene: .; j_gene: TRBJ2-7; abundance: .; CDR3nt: TGTGCCTGGGGCCCCACATTGGGCTACGAGCAGTACTTC; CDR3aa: CAWGPTLGYEQYF
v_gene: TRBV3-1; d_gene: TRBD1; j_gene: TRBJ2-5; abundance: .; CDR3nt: TGTGCCAGCAGCCATCCGACAGGGGAAGAGACCCAGTACTTC; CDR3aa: CASSHPTGEETQYF
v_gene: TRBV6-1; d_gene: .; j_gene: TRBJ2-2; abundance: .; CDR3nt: TGTGCCAGCGACGCCGGGGAGCTGTTTTTT; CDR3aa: CASDAGELFF
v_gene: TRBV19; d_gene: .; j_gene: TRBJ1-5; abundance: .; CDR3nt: TGTGCCAGTAGTATAGGGGCAGGACATCAGCCCCAGCATTTT; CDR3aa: CASSIGAGHQPQHF
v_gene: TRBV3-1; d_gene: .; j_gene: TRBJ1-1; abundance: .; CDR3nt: TGTGCCAGCAGCCAAGATAGCGCCCCAGTGGAAGCTTTCTTT; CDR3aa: CASSQDSAPVEAFF
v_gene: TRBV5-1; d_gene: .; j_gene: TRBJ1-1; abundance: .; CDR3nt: TGCGCCAGCAGCTCGACAGGCTACGACACTGAAGCTTTCTTT; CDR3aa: CASSSTGYDTEAFF
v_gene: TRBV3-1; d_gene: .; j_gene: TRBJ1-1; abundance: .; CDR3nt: TGTGCCAGCAGCCAAGGCGACGGGTTGGATTTCTTT; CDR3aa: CASSQGDGLDFF
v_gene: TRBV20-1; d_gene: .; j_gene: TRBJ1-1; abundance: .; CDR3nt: TGCAGTGCCAGGGTCGAGGGATTGAACACTGAAGCTTTCTTT; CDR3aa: CSARVEGLNTEAFF
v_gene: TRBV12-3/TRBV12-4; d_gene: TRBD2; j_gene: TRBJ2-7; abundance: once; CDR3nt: TGTGCCAGCTGGGGGGGGTCCCACGAGCAGTACTTC; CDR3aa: CASWGGSHEQYF
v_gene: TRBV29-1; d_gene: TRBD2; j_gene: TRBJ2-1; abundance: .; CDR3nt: TGCAGCGTCGCCGGGACTAGCCTAGTCGGTGAGCAGTTCTTC; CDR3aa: CSVAGTSLVGEQFF
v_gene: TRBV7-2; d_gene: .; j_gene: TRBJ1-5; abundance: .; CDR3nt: TGTGCCAGCAGCTGGGACAAAAATCAGCCCCAGCATTTT; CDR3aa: CASSWDKNQPQHF
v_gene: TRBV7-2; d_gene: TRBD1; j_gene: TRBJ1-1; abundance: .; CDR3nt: TGTGCCAGCAGGCGACAGGGCATGAACACTGAAGCTTTCTTT; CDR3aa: CASRRQGMNTEAFF
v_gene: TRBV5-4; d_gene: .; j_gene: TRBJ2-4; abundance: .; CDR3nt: TGTGCCAGCAGCATCGGACTGGAGGAGTACTTC; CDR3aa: CASSIGLEEYF
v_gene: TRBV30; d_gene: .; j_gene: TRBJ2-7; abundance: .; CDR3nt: TGTGCCTGGAGACATACAGAGGCCTACGAGCAGTACTTC; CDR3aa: CAWRHTEAYEQYF
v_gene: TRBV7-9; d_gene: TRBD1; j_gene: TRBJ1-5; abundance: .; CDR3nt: TGTGCCAGCAGCCCAGGGGGGCTCAATCAGCCCCAGCATTTT; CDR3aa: CASSPGGLNQPQHF
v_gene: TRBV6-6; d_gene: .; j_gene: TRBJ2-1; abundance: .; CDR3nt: TGTGCCAGCAGTTACTCAGTTGAGCAGTTCTTC; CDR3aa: CASSYSVEQFF
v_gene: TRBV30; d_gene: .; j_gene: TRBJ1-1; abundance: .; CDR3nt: TGTGCCTGGAATGAAGTGGGGAACACTGAAGCTTTCTTT; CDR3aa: CAWNEVGNTEAFF
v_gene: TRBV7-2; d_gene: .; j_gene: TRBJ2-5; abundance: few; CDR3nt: TGTGCCAGCAGCTTATTAACAGGGCGAGAGACCCAGTACTTC; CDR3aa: CASSLLTGRETQYF
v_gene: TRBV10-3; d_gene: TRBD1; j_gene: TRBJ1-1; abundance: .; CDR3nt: TGTGCCATCAGTGAGGAGGGGGCGATCCCGGCTTTGGACACTGAAGCTTTCTTT; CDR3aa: CAISEEGAIPALDTEAFF
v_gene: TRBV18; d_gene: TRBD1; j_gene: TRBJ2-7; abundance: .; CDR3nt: TGTGCCAGCTCACCCCGGGACAGGACTCTCTACGAGCAGTACTTC; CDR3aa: CASSPRDRTLYEQYF
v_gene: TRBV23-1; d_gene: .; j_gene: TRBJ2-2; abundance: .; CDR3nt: TGCGCCAGCAGTCACAGAACGGACCTGTTTTTT; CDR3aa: CASSHRTDLFF
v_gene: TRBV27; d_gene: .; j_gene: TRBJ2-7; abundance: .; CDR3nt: TGTGCCAGCAGTTTGGTACAGGGAGGTAACGAGCAGTACTTC; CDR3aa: CASSLVQGGNEQYF
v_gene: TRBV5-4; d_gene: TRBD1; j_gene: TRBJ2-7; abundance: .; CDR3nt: TGTGCCAGCAGCTGGGTTCCGGGACAGGGGAACGAGCAGTACTTC; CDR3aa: CASSWVPGQGNEQYF
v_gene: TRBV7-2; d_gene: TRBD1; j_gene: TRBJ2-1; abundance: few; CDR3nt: TGTGCCAGCAGCTTAACAGGGGGCGCGTTCTATGAGCAGTTCTTC; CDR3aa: CASSLTGGAFYEQFF
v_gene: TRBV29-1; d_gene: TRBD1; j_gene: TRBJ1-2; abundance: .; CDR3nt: TGCAGCGTTGGACAGGGGAATGGCTACACCTTC; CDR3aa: CSVGQGNGYTF
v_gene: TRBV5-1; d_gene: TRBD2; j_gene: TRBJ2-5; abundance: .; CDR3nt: TGCGCCAGCCGCGACCAGTGGACGGGAGGCCAAGAGACCCAGTACTTC; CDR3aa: CASRDQWTGGQETQYF
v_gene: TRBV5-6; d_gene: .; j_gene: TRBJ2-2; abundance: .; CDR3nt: TGTGCCAGCAGCTTCTGGGGAGAGGATCACACCGGGGAGCTGTTTTTT; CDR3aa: CASSFWGEDHTGELFF
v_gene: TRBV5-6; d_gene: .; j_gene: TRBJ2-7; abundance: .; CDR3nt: TGTGCCAGCAGCCCCGGGGACACTTCCCACGAGCAGTACTTC; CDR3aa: CASSPGDTSHEQYF
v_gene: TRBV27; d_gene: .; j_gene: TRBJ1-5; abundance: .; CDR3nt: TGTGCCAGCAGTTTTCTACGGGATCAGCCCCAGCATTTT; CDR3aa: CASSFLRDQPQHF
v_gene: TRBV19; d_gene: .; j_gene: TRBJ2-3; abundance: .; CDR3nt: TGTGCCAGTAGTATTACCGGGACGGGTACAGATACGCAGTATTTT; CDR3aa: CASSITGTGTDTQYF
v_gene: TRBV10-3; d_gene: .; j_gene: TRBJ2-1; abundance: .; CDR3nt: TGTGCCATCAGTGAGTCGGGCAAAAGCTCCTACAATGAGCAGTTCTTC; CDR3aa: CAISESGKSSYNEQFF
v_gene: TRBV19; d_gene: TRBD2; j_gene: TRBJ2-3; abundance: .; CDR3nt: TGTGCCGCAGATGCGGGAGGGCCCACAGATACGCAGTATTTT; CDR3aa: CAADAGGPTDTQYF
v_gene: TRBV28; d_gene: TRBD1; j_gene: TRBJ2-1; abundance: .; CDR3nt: TGTGCCAGCAGGCGGGACAGGGGGTACTACAATGAGCAGTTCTTC; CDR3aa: CASRRDRGYYNEQFF
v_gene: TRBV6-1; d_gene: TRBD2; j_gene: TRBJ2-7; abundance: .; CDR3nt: TGTGCCAGCAGTACCGGGACTAGCGGGGGGGCTTTAGCCGAGCAGTACTTC; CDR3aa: CASSTGTSGGALAEQYF
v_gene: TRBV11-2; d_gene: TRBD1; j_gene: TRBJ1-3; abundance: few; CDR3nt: TGTGCCAGCAGCATGGGACAGCCCACTAACTCTGGAAACACCATATATTTT; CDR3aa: CASSMGQPTNSGNTIYF
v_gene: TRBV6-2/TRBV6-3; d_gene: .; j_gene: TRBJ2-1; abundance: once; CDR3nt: TGTGCCAGCAGTTTTCCGATATACAATGAGCAGTTCTTC; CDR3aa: CASSFPIYNEQFF